The clone carrying this T cell receptor (beta chain) is medium-sized (0.01 to 0.1%). With two-round multiplex PCR, TCR beta CDR3 sequences were amplified from genomic DNA. Amplification during the initial PCR round employed primers specific to each TRBV and TRBJ gene. TCRdb re-derived calls from the multiplex PCR reads in MiXCR, one entry per CDR3 protein. Of roughly 13,000 distinct CDR3 sequences in the sample, 30% to 40% were seen once. Sample collection consisted of about 6 milliliters of peripheral blood drawn at each of two time points. The CDR3 sequence is 14 residues long. Germline V CDR1 and CDR2: MNHNS, SASEGT. Trimming shortened V by 3 bases and J by 5 bases, and 13 bases separated the two germline ends. The sample comes from a study of prognosis after radiotherapy for stage I lung cancer.

Here the sequenced sample was PBMCs, taken before or after stereotactic body radiation therapy (not recorded which). The V call is TRBV6-1, the J call TRBJ1-2, with D possibly matching TRBD1 (5 bases). The receptor comes from a donor over 45 with non-small cell lung cancer. CDR3 region: CASSEDIGGYGYTF. CDR3 sequence (DNA): TGTGCCAGCAGTGAGGACATTGGGGGATATGGCTACACCTTC.